This entry concerns a single TCR beta chain. Antigen specificity is unknown. These data belong to a study of CD8 T cell repertoires and HIV-1 epitope variants. The wider study: Controls were a CMV, EBV and flu peptide pool, Ebola AY9 negative control, and no-peptide well.

The V gene lost 7 bases and the J gene lost 0 bases, with 13 bases spanning the gap. CDR1 LNHDA and CDR2 SQIVND come from the germline V gene (reference sequence). The CDR3 consists of 15 residues. Method: immunoSEQ multiplex PCR; TCRdb's copy keeps in-frame clones and lacks some. The sample shows 4,000 to 5,500 clones, roughly 64% of them seen only once. The receptor's source is a male donor with HIV. The V and J genes are TRBV19 and TRBJ2-1; D is perhaps TRBD2 (6 bases). Material: cultured CD8+ T cells derived from PBMCs. The CDR3 loop reads CASMNRRGSYNEQFF. CDR3 sequence (DNA): TGTGCCAGTATGAACAGGAGGGGCTCCTACAATGAGCAGTTCTTC.